Listed below are T cell receptor beta chains from one sample, sequenced in a study of blood T cells in healthy people across ages. TCRdb re-derived calls from the 5' RACE reads in MiXCR, one entry per CDR3 protein. Of some 920,000 distinct CDR3 sequences listed, around 54% are singletons. The specimen was blood. These receptors all come from a woman aged 55 to 70 in good health. CDR3s include the opening cysteine and the closing phenylalanine or tryptophan. The D gene is left open where the match is weak. Clone size is given for some rows only: seen once, a few or many times, or a class if the clone is expanded.

v_call: TRBV2; d_call: -; clone_size: -; j_call: TRBJ2-7; cdr3_nt: TGTGCCAGCAGGGAAGGGGCAGCCTTAAGCCCCCACGAGCAGTACTTC; cdr3_aa: CASREGAALSPHEQYF
v_call: TRBV4-2; d_call: TRBD2; clone_size: few; j_call: TRBJ2-3; cdr3_nt: TGTGCCAGCAGCCAAGACGGGAGGGGAGGCACAGATACGCAGTATTTT; cdr3_aa: CASSQDGRGGTDTQYF
v_call: TRBV28; d_call: TRBD1; clone_size: few; j_call: TRBJ2-3; cdr3_nt: TGTGCCAGCAGGACGACAGGGTGGTCAGATACGCAGTATTTT; cdr3_aa: CASRTTGWSDTQYF
v_call: TRBV20-1; d_call: -; clone_size: -; j_call: TRBJ1-5; cdr3_nt: TGCAGTGCTACCATCGGGCCCCAGCATTTT; cdr3_aa: CSATIGPQHF
v_call: TRBV29-1; d_call: -; clone_size: -; j_call: TRBJ2-7; cdr3_nt: TGCAGCGCCGGAGAAAATGTCTACGAGCAGTACTTC; cdr3_aa: CSAGENVYEQYF
v_call: TRBV3-1; d_call: TRBD2; clone_size: -; j_call: TRBJ2-7; cdr3_nt: TGTGCCAGCAGCCAAGAGGCACTAGCGAGAGGGTACGAGCAGTACTTC; cdr3_aa: CASSQEALARGYEQYF
v_call: TRBV5-5; d_call: -; clone_size: -; j_call: TRBJ2-6; cdr3_nt: TGTGTCAGCAGTCCGAGATGGCGGGATAACTCTGGGGCCAACGTCCTGACTTTT; cdr3_aa: CVSSPRWRDNSGANVLTF
v_call: TRBV9; d_call: -; clone_size: -; j_call: TRBJ2-3; cdr3_nt: TGTGCCAGCAGCGTAGAGAGTAGAGGCCCAGATACGCAGTATTTT; cdr3_aa: CASSVESRGPDTQYF
v_call: TRBV6-1; d_call: TRBD1; clone_size: few; j_call: TRBJ1-2; cdr3_nt: TGTGCCAGCAGGACCACAGGGGGCGGCTATGGCTACACCTTC; cdr3_aa: CASRTTGGGYGYTF
v_call: TRBV20-1; d_call: TRBD1; clone_size: once; j_call: TRBJ2-7; cdr3_nt: TGCAGTCGGGTCGGGGACAGTCTTGCCGAGCAGTACTTC; cdr3_aa: CSRVGDSLAEQYF
v_call: TRBV15; d_call: TRBD2; clone_size: few; j_call: TRBJ2-7; cdr3_nt: TGTGCCACCAGCAGAGATCTTGGTAGGACTAGCGGGAGCGAGCAGTACTTC; cdr3_aa: CATSRDLGRTSGSEQYF
v_call: TRBV15; d_call: -; clone_size: -; j_call: TRBJ2-3; cdr3_nt: TGTGCCACCAGCAGAGATGGCGGCAGCTACACAGATACGCAGTATTTT; cdr3_aa: CATSRDGGSYTDTQYF
v_call: TRBV6-2/TRBV6-3; d_call: -; clone_size: -; j_call: TRBJ2-5; cdr3_nt: TGTGCCAGCAAACAGGGTTCAGAGACCCAGTACTTC; cdr3_aa: CASKQGSETQYF
v_call: TRBV11-2; d_call: -; clone_size: -; j_call: TRBJ1-2; cdr3_nt: TGTGCCAGCAGCTTGTTTGAGGATTTAGTCGGTGGCTACACCTTC; cdr3_aa: CASSLFEDLVGGYTF
v_call: TRBV28; d_call: -; clone_size: -; j_call: TRBJ2-6; cdr3_nt: TGTGCCAGCAGTTCCAGATCTGGGGCCAACGTCCTGATTTTC; cdr3_aa: CASSSRSGANVLIF
v_call: TRBV28; d_call: -; clone_size: -; j_call: TRBJ1-1; cdr3_nt: TGTGCCAGCAGCCCCCGACACCCTATGAGGGACACTGAAGCTTTCTTT; cdr3_aa: CASSPRHPMRDTEAFF
v_call: TRBV20-1; d_call: -; clone_size: few; j_call: TRBJ2-7; cdr3_nt: TGCAGTGCTAGAGATACCGGGGGGCGATTGTACGAGCAGTACTTC; cdr3_aa: CSARDTGGRLYEQYF
v_call: TRBV6-1; d_call: TRBD1; clone_size: -; j_call: TRBJ1-2; cdr3_nt: TGTGCCAGCAGGTCGCGGGACAGGGCAGAGGATAGGAATGGCTACACCTTC; cdr3_aa: CASRSRDRAEDRNGYTF
v_call: TRBV3-1; d_call: -; clone_size: -; j_call: TRBJ1-2; cdr3_nt: TGTGCCAGCAGCCAAGCGCGGGGAGCTGCGGTCGGCTACACCTTC; cdr3_aa: CASSQARGAAVGYTF